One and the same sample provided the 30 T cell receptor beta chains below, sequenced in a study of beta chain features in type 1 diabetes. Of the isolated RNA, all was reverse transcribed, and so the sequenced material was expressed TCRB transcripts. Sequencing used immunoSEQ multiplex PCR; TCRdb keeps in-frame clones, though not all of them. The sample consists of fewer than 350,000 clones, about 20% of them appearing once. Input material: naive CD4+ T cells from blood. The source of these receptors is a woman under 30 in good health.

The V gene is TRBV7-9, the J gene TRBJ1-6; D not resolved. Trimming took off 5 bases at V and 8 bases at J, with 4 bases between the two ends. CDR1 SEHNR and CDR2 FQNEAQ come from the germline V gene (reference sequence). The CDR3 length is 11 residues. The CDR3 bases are TGTGCCAGCAGCCCCTATTCACCCCTCCACTTT. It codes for CASSPYSPLHF.

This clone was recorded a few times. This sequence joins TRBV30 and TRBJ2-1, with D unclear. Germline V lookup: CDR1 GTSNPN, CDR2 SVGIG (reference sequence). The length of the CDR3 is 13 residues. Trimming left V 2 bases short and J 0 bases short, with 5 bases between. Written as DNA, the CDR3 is TGTGCCTGGAGTTACAGCTCCTACAATGAGCAGTTCTTC. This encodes CAWSYSSYNEQFF.

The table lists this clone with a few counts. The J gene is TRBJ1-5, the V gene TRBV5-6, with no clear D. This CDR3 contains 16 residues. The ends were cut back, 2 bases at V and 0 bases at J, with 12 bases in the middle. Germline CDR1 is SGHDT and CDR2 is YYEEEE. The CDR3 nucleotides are TGTGCCAGCAGCTTCGGCGGCCTCTATAGCAATCAGCCCCAGCATTTT. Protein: CASSFGGLYSNQPQHF.

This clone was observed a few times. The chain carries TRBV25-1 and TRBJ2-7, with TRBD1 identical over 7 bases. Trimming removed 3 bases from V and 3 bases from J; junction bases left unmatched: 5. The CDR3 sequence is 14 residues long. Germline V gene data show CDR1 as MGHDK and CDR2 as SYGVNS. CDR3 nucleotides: TGTGCCAGCAGTGACGACAGGGTCAGCTACGAGCAGTACTTC. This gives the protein CASSDDRVSYEQYF.

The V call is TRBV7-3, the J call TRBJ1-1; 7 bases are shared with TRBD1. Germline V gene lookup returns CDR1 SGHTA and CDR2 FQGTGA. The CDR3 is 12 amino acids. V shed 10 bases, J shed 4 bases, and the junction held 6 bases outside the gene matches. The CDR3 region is CAIRQGPTEAFF. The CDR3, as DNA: TGTGCCATCAGACAGGGACCCACTGAAGCTTTCTTT.

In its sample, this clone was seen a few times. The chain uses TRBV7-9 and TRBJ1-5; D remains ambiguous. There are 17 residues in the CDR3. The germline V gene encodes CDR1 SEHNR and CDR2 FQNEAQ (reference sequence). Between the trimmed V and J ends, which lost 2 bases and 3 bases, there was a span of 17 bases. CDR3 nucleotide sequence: TGTGCCAGCAGCTTATTTACCAACTTTGAGATCAATCAGCCCCAGCATTTT. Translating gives CASSLFTNFEINQPQHF.

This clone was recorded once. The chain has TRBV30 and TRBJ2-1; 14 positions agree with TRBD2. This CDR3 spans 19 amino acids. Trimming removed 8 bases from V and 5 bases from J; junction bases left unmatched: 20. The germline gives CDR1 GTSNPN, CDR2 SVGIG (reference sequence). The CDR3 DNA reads TGTGCCGTAACCCCCCCTTTCGGGACTAGCGGGAGAGGTAACAATGAGCAGTTCTTC. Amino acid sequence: CAVTPPFGTSGRGNNEQFF. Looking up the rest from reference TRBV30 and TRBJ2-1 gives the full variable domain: SQTIHQWPATLVQPVGSPLSLECTVEGTSNPNLYWYRQAAGRGLQLLFYSVGIGQISSEVPQNLSASRPQDRQFILSSKKLLLSDSGFYLCAVTPPFGTSGRGNNEQFFGPGTRLTVL.

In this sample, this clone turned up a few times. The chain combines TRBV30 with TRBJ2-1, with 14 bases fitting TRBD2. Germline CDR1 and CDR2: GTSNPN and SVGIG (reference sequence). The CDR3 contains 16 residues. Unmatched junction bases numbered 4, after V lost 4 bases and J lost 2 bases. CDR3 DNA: TGTGCCTGGATTATGGGACTAGCGGGGGCCTACAATGAGCAGTTCTTC. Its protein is CAWIMGLAGAYNEQFF. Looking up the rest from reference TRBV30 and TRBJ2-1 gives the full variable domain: SQTIHQWPATLVQPVGSPLSLECTVEGTSNPNLYWYRQAAGRGLQLLFYSVGIGQISSEVPQNLSASRPQDRQFILSSKKLLLSDSGFYLCAWIMGLAGAYNEQFFGPGTRLTVL.

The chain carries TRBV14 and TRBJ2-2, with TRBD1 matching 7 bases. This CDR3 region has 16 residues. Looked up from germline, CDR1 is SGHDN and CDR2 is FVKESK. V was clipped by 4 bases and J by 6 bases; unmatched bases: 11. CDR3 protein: CASSRLRQGTSGELFF. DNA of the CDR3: TGTGCCAGCAGCCGCTTAAGACAGGGAACCTCCGGGGAGCTGTTTTTT.

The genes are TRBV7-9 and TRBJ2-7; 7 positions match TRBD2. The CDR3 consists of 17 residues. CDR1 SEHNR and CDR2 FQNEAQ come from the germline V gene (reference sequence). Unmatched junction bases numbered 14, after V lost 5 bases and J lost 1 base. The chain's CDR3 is CASSPRRRAGASYEQYF. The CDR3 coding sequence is TGTGCCAGCAGCCCCCGACGGCGGGCGGGAGCGTCCTACGAGCAGTACTTC. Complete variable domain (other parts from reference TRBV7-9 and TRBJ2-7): DTGVSQNPRHKITKRGQNVTFRCDPISEHNRLYWYRQTLGQGPEFLTYFQNEAQLEKSRLLSDRFSAERPKGSFSTLEIQRTEQGDSAMYLCASSPRRRAGASYEQYFGPGTRLTVT.

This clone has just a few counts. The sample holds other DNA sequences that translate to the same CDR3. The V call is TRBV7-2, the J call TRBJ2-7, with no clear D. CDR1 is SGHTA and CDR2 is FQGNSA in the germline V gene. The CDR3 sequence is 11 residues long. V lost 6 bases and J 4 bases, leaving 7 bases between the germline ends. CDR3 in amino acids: CASSFHYEQYF. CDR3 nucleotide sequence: TGTGCCAGCAGTTTCCATTACGAGCAGTACTTC.

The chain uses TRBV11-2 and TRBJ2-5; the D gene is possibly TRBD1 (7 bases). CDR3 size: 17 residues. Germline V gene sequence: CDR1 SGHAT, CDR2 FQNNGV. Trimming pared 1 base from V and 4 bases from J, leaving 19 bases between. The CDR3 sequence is CASSLGRGAAKRETQYF. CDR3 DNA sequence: TGTGCCAGCAGCTTAGGCAGGGGGGCTGCGAAACGAGAGACCCAGTACTTC.

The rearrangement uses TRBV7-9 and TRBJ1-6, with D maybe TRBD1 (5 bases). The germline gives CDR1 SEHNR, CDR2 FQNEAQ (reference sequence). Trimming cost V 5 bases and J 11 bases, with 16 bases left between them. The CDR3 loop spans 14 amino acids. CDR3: CASSPGGTETPLHF. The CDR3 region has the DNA TGTGCCAGCAGCCCGGGGGGGACGGAGACACCCCTCCACTTT.

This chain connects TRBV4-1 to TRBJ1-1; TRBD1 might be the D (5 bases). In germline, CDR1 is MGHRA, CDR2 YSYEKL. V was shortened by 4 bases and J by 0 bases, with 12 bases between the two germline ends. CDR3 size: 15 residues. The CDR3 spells CASSRFGGLNTEAFF. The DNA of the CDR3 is TGCGCCAGCAGCCGATTCGGGGGACTGAACACTGAAGCTTTCTTT.

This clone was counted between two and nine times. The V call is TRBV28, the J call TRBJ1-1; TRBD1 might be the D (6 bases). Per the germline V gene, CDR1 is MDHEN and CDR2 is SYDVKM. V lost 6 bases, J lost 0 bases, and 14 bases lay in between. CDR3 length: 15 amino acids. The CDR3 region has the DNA TGTGCCAGCAGGCCAGACGACAGGATGAACACTGAAGCTTTCTTT. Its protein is CASRPDDRMNTEAFF.

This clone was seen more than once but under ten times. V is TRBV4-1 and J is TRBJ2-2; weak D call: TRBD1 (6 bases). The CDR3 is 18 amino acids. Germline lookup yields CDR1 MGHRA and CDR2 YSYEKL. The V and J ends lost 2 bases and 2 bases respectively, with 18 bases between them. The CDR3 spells CASSQRPSGTLNTGELFF. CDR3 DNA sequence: TGCGCCAGCAGCCAAAGACCCTCCGGGACACTAAACACCGGGGAGCTGTTTTTT.

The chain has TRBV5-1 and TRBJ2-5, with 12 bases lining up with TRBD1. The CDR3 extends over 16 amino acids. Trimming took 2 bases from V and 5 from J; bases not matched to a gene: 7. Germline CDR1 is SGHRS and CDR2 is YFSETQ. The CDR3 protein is CASSFPGTGGDETQYF. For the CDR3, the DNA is TGCGCCAGCAGCTTCCCCGGGACAGGGGGCGACGAGACCCAGTACTTC.

This chain's CDR3 is CAWSVPRGYTF. The DNA of the CDR3 is TGTGCCTGGAGTGTACCCAGGGGCTACACCTTC. The V call is TRBV30, the J call TRBJ1-2; no clear D gene. CDR1 is GTSNPN, CDR2 SVGIG, per germline (reference sequence). The CDR3 consists of 11 residues. The V gene lost 0 bases and the J gene lost 8 bases, with 7 bases spanning the gap.

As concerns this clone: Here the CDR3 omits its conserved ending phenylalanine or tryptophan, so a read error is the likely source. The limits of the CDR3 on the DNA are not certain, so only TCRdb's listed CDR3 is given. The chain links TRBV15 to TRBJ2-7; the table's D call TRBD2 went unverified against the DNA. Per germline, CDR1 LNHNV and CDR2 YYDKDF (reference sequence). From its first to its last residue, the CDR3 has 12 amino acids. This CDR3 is CARSLAGERTSR.

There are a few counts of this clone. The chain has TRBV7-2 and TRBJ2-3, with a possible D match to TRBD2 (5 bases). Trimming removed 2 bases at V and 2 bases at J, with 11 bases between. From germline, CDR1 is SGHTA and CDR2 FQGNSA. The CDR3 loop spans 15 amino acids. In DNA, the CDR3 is TGTGCCAGCAGCTTAAAAGCGGCAGCCACAGATACGCAGTATTTT. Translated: CASSLKAAATDTQYF.

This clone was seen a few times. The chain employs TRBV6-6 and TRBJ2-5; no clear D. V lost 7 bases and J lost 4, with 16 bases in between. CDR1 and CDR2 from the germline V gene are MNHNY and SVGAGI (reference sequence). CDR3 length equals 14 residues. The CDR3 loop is CASISTVPPETQYF. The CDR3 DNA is TGTGCCAGCATTTCGACTGTACCTCCAGAGACCCAGTACTTC.

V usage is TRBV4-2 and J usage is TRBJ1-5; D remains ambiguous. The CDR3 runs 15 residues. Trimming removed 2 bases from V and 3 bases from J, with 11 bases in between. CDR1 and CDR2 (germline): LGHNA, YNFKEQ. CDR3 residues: CASSQMTGINQPQHF. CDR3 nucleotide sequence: TGTGCCAGCAGCCAAATGACGGGAATCAATCAGCCCCAGCATTTT.

The CDR3 nucleotides read TGTGCCAGCAGCTTAACGGGACAGCTCTCTAACTATGGCTACACCTTC. This sequence encodes CASSLTGQLSNYGYTF. The chain joins TRBV7-2 to TRBJ1-2, with 7 nucleotides matching TRBD1. CDR1 is SGHTA and CDR2 is FQGNSA in the germline V gene. With 2 bases clipped from V and 0 bases from J, the junction kept 6 bases outside the gene matches. The CDR3 loop spans 16 amino acids. The complete variable domain, with remaining parts taken from reference TRBV7-2 and TRBJ1-2, reads GAGVSQSPSNKVTEKGKDVELRCDPISGHTALYWYRQSLGQGLEFLIYFQGNSAPDKSGLPSDRFSAERTGGSVSTLTIQRTQQEDSAVYLCASSLTGQLSNYGYTFGSGTRLTVV.

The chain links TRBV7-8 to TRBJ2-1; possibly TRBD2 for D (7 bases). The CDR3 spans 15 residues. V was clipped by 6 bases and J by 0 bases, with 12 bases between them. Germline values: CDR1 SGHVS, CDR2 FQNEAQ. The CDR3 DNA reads TGTGCCAGCAGTAGAGGGGGGGCCTCCTACAATGAGCAGTTCTTC. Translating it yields CASSRGGASYNEQFF.

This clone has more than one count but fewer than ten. The CDR3 DNA sequence: TGTGCCACCTCGTGGGGAGCCGACTATGGCTACACCTTC. Translating gives CATSWGADYGYTF. The V and J genes are TRBV10-3 and TRBJ1-2, with no clear D. The CDR3 is made up of 13 amino acids. V dropped 10 bases and J dropped 3 bases, with 15 bases sitting between them. CDR1 ENHRY and CDR2 SYGVKD come from the germline V gene.

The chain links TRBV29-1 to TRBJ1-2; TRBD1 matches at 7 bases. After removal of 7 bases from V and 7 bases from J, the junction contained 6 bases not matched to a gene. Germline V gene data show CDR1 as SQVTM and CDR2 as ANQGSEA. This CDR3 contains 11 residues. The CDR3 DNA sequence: TGCAGCGCAATGGGACAGATTGGCTACACCTTC. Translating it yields CSAMGQIGYTF.

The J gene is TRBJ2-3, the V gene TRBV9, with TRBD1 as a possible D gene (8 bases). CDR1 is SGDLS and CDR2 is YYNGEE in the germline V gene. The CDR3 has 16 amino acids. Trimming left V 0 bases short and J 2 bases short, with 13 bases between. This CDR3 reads CASSVGTGRATDTQYF. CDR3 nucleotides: TGTGCCAGCAGCGTAGGGACAGGGAGGGCCACAGATACGCAGTATTTT.

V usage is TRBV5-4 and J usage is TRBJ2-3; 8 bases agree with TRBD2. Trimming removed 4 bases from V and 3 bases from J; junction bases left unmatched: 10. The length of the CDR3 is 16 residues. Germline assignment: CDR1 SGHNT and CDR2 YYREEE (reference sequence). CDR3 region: CASSLAGQTGTDTQYF. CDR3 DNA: TGTGCCAGCAGCCTAGCGGGCCAAACCGGGACAGATACGCAGTATTTT. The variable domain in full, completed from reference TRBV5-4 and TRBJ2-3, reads ETGVTQSPTHLIKTRGQQVTLRCSSQSGHNTVSWYQQALGQGPQFIFQYYREEENGRGNFPPRFSGLQFPNYSSELNVNALELDDSALYLCASSLAGQTGTDTQYFGPGTRLTVL.

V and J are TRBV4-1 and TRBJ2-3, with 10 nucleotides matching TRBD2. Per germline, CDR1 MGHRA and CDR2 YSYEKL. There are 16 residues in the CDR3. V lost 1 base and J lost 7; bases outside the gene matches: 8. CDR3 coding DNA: TGCGCCAGCAGCCAAGCGGCTAGCGGGGGCCGAAATACGCAGTATTTT. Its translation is CASSQAASGGRNTQYF.

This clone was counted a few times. CDR3 residues: CASSLNGGKNTEAFF. CDR3 DNA sequence: TGTGCCAGCAGTCTTAACGGGGGAAAGAACACTGAAGCTTTCTTT. V and J are TRBV27 and TRBJ1-1; D possibly corresponds to TRBD1 (5 bases). Germline V gives CDR1 MNHEY, CDR2 SMNVEV (reference sequence). V was clipped by 5 bases and J by 1 base, with 14 bases between them. This CDR3 is built from 15 residues.